This TCR beta chain was documented in a study of early T cells in non-severe SARS-CoV-2 infection. On the study more broadly: Sequenced bulk RNA came from whole blood that was unsorted, and chains were unpaired.

Researchers tagged individual cDNA molecules with unique molecular identifiers. Using its own MiXCR run on the 5' RACE reads, TCRdb lists one record per CDR3 protein. The sample has fewer than 55,000 distinct CDR3 sequences; 4% are singletons. The CDR3 spans 14 residues. The V end was cut by 5 bases, the J end by 7 bases, with 18 bases between. Germline-derived CDR1 and CDR2 are DFQATT and SNEGSKA (reference sequence). V and J are TRBV20-1 and TRBJ2-4; perhaps TRBD1 as D (6 bases). The specimen was whole blood. The sequence came from an adult who was a healthcare worker with PCR-confirmed SARS-CoV-2 infection or an uninfected control (not recorded which). CDR3 nucleotides: TGCAGTGCTGGACAGAGGAGTAAATGGAACATTCAGTACTTC. Its protein product is CSAGQRSKWNIQYF.